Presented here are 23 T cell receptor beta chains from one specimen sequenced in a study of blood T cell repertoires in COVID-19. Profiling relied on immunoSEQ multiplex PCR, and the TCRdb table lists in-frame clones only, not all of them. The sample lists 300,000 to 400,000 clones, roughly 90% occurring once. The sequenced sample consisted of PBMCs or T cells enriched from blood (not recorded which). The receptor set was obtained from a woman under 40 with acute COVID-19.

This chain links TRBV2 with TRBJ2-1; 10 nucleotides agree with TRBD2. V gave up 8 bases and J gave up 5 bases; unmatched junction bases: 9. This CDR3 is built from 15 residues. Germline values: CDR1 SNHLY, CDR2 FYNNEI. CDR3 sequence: CASDKRTSGDNEQFF. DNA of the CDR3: TGTGCCAGCGATAAACGGACTAGCGGAGACAATGAGCAGTTCTTC.

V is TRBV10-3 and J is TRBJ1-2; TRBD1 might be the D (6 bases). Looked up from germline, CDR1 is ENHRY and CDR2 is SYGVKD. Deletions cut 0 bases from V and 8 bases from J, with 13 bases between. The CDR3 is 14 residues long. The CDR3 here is CAISESMTGVGYTF. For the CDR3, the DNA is TGTGCCATCAGTGAGTCGATGACAGGTGTCGGCTACACCTTC.

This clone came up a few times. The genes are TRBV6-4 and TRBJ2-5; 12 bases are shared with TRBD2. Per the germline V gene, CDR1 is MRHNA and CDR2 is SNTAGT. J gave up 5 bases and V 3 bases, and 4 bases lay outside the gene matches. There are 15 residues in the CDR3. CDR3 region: CASSETSGGQETQYF. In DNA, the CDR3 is TGTGCCAGCAGTGAAACTAGCGGGGGGCAGGAGACCCAGTACTTC.

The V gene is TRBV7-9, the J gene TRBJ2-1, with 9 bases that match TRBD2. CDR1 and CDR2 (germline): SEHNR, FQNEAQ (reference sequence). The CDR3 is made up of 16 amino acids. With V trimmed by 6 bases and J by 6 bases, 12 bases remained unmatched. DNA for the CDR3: TGTGCCAGCAGACCCCGAAGCGGGGGGTCGGGCAATGAGCAGTTCTTC. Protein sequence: CASRPRSGGSGNEQFF.

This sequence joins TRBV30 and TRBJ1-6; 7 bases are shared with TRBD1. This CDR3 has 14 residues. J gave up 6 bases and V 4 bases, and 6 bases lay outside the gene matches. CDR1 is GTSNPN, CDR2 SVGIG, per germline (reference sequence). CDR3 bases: TGTGCCTGGACACAGGGGAGGTCTAATTCACCCCTCCACTTT. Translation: CAWTQGRSNSPLHF.

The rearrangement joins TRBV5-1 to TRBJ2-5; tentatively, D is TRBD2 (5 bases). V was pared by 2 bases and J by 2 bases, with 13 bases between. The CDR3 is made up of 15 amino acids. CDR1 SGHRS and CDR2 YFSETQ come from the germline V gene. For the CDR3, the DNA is TGCGCCAGCAGCTTCGACGGGGTGGGTCAAGAGACCCAGTACTTC. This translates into CASSFDGVGQETQYF.

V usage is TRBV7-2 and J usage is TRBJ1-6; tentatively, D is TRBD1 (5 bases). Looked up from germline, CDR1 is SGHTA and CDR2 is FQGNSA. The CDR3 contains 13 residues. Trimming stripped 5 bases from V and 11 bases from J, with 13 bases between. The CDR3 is CASSLRQNAPLHF. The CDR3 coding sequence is TGTGCCAGCAGCCTACGACAGAACGCACCCCTCCACTTT.

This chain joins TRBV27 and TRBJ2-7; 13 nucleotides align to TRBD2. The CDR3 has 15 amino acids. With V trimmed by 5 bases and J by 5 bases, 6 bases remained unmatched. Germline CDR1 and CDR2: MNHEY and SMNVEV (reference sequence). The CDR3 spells CASSTRGTSGNEQYF. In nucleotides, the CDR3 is TGTGCCAGCAGTACCAGAGGGACTAGCGGGAACGAGCAGTACTTC.

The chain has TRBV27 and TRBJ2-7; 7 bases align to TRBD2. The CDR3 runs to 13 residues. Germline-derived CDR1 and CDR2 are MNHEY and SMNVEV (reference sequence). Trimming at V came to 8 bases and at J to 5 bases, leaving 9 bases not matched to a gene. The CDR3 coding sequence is TGTGCCAGCCATAAATGGGGAGGGGACGAGCAGTACTTC. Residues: CASHKWGGDEQYF.

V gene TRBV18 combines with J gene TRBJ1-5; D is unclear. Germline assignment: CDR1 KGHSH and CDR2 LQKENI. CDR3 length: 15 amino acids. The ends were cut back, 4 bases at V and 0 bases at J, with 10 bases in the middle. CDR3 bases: TGTGCCAGCTCACGGGGAGGTAATAGCAATCAGCCCCAGCATTTT. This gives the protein CASSRGGNSNQPQHF.

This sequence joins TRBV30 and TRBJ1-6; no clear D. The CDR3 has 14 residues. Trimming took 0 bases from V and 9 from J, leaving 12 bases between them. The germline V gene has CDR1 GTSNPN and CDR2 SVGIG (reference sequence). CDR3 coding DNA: TGTGCCTGGAGTGTCGAACTAAATAGTTCACCCCTCCACTTT. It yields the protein CAWSVELNSSPLHF.

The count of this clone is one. CDR3 residues: CASSPPGSYEQYF. DNA of the CDR3: TGTGCCAGCAGTCCCCCGGGCTCCTACGAGCAGTACTTC. The chain recombines TRBV2 with TRBJ2-7; the D is unclear. CDR1 SNHLY and CDR2 FYNNEI come from the germline V gene. Trimming cost V 5 bases and J 0 bases, with 8 bases left between them. This CDR3 has 13 residues.

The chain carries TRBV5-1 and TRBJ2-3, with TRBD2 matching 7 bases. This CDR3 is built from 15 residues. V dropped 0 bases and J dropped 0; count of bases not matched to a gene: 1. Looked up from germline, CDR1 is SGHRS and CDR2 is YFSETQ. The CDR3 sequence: CASSLVGGSTDTQYF. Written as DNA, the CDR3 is TGCGCCAGCAGCTTGGTCGGGGGGAGCACAGATACGCAGTATTTT.

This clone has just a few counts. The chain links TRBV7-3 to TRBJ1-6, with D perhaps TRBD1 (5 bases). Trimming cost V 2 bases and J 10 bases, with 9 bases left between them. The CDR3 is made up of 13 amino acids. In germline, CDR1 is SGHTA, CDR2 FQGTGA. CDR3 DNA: TGTGCCAGCAGCTTAGGGACTGACTCACCCCTCCACTTT. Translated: CASSLGTDSPLHF.

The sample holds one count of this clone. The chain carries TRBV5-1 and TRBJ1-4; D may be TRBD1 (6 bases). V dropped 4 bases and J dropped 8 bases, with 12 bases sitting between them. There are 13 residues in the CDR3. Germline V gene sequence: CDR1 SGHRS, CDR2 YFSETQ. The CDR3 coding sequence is TGCGCCAGCAGCCCTACAGGGTACGAAAAACTGTTTTTT. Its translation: CASSPTGYEKLFF. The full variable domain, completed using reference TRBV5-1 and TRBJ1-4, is KAGVTQTPRYLIKTRGQQVTLSCSPISGHRSVSWYQQTPGQGLQFLFEYFSETQRNKGNFPGRFSGRQFSNSRSEMNVSTLELGDSALYLCASSPTGYEKLFFGSGTQLSVL.

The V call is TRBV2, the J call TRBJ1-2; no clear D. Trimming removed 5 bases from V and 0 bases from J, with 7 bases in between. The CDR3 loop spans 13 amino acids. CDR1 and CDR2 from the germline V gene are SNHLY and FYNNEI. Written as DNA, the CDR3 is TGTGCCAGCAGTTCGACACCTAACTATGGCTACACCTTC. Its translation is CASSSTPNYGYTF.

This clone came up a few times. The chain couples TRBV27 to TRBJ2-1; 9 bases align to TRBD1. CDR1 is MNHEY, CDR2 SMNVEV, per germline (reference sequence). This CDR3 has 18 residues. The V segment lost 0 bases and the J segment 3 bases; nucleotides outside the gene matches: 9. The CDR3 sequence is CASSLSSLGQGFYNEQFF. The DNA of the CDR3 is TGTGCCAGCAGTTTATCCAGTCTGGGACAGGGCTTCTACAATGAGCAGTTCTTC.

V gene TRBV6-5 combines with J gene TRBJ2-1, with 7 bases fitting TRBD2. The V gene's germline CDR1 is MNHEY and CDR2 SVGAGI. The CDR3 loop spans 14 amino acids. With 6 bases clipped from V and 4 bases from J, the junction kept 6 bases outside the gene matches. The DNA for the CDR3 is TGTGCCAGCAGAGCTAGCGGCGCATACAATGAGCAGTTCTTC. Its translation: CASRASGAYNEQFF.

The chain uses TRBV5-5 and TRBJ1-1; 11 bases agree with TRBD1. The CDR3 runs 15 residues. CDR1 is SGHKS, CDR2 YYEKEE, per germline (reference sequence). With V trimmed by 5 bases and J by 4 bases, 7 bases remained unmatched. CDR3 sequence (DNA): TGTGCCAGCAGACCCGGACAGGGGGCAGTCACTGAAGCTTTCTTT. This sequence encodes CASRPGQGAVTEAFF.

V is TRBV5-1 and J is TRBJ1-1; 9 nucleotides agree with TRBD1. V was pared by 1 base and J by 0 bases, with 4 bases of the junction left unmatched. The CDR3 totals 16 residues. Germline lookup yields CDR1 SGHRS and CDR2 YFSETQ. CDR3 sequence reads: CASSLWTGAMNTEAFF. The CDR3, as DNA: TGCGCCAGCAGCTTGTGGACAGGGGCAATGAACACTGAAGCTTTCTTT.

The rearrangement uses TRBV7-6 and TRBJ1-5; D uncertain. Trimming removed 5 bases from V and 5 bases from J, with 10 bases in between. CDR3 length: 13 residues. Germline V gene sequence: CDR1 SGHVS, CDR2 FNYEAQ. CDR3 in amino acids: CASSSQVDQPQHF. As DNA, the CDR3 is TGTGCCAGCAGCAGCCAAGTGGATCAGCCCCAGCATTTT.

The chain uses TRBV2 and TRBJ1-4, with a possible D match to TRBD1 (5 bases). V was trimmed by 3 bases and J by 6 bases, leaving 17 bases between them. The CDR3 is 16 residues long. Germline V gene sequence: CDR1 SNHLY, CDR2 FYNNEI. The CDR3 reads CASSDWGGLRDEKLFF. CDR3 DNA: TGTGCCAGCAGTGATTGGGGGGGATTAAGGGATGAAAAACTGTTTTTT.

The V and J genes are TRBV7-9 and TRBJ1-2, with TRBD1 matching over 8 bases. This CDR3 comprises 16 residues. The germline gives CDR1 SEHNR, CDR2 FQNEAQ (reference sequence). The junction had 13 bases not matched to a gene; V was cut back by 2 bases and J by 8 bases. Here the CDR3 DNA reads TGTGCCAGCAGCTTATTGGAGGGGCAGGGGGCGGAAGGCTACACCTTC. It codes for CASSLLEGQGAEGYTF.